Listed here are 17 T cell receptor beta chains from one sample, sequenced in a study of regulatory T cells in long-lasting Graves disease. This sample's time point: persistent/refractory GD, antithyroid drugs over 5 years with positive TRAb. Extracted RNA from PBMCs served as the source of the TCR library. Building of the TCR beta libraries involved iRepertoire HTBI primers and Arm-PCR of CDR3 regions. TCRdb reanalysed the multiplex PCR reads using MiXCR and keeps one entry per CDR3 protein. The sample includes 400,000 to 500,000 distinct CDR3 sequences, around a fifth seen only once; the top ten take 13% to 15%. Material: peripheral blood mononuclear cells (PBMCs), obtained when the disease was refractory, from a patient treated with antithyroid drugs. The receptors were gathered from a female donor with Graves disease.

This clonotype has ten or more counts. The V gene is TRBV28, the J gene TRBJ2-7, with 9 bases fitting TRBD2. CDR3 size: 15 residues. Germline loops: CDR1 MDHEN, CDR2 SYDVKM. V lost 1 base, J lost 2 bases, and 3 bases stayed unmatched. The CDR3: CASSLLASGAYEQYF. For the CDR3, the DNA is TGTGCCAGCAGTTTATTGGCTAGCGGGGCCTACGAGCAGTACTTC. Combining the CDR3 with reference TRBV28 and TRBJ2-7 gives the whole variable domain DVKVTQSSRYLVKRTGEKVFLECVQDMDHENMFWYRQDPGLGLRLIYFSYDVKMKEKGDIPEGYSVSREKKERFSLILESASTNQTSMYLCASSLLASGAYEQYFGPGTRLTVT.

This clonotype was observed many times. The J gene is TRBJ2-4, the V gene TRBV20-1, with D tentatively TRBD1 (8 bases). Germline CDR1 DFQATT, CDR2 SNEGSKA (reference sequence). Deletions cut 6 bases from V and 6 bases from J, with 15 bases between. The CDR3 length is 13 residues. The CDR3 nucleotides read TGCAGTGCACGGACAGGGAGGGGAAACATTCAGTACTTC. It encodes CSARTGRGNIQYF.

J is TRBJ1-1 and V is TRBV5-5; no clear D gene. V shed 0 bases and J shed 4 bases, with 7 bases lying between them. The CDR3 extends over 13 amino acids. The V gene's germline CDR1 is SGHKS and CDR2 YYEKEE (reference sequence). DNA of the CDR3: TGTGCCAGCAGCTTGGCCCACGGCACTGAAGCTTTCTTT. This sequence encodes CASSLAHGTEAFF.

Ten or more counts support this clonotype. CDR3 protein: CSARWAGGINEQFF. Here the CDR3 DNA reads TGCAGTGCTAGATGGGCGGGAGGAATAAATGAGCAGTTCTTC. This rearrangement joins TRBV20-1 to TRBJ2-1; 8 bases are a match to TRBD2. The V gene's germline CDR1 is DFQATT and CDR2 SNEGSKA (reference sequence). The CDR3 is 14 residues long. V lost 2 bases, J lost 7 bases, and 7 bases stayed unmatched.

The rearrangement links TRBV5-1 to TRBJ2-1; D is perhaps TRBD2 (6 bases). Per germline, CDR1 SGHRS and CDR2 YFSETQ. V lost 1 base to trimming and J lost 7 bases, with 9 bases between them. This CDR3 has 13 amino acids. The CDR3 DNA reads TGCGCCAGCAGCTTGCCGGCGGGAAATGAGCAGTTCTTC. Translating gives CASSLPAGNEQFF.

The chain carries TRBV5-4 and TRBJ1-4; maybe TRBD1 (6 bases). Between the trimmed V and J ends, which lost 4 bases and 8 bases, there was a span of 18 bases. Germline V lookup: CDR1 SGHNT, CDR2 YYREEE (reference sequence). This CDR3 is built from 15 residues. This CDR3 reads CASSRSRDKDEKLFF. CDR3 coding DNA: TGTGCCAGCAGCAGAAGCCGGGACAAGGACGAAAAACTGTTTTTT.

Points on this clonotype: A read error may explain this, as a much larger clone is one base away. The rearrangement links TRBV29-1 to TRBJ2-7; D may correspond to TRBD1 or TRBD2 (5 bases each). V was pared by 5 bases and J by 6 bases, with 23 bases between. Per the germline V gene, CDR1 is SQVTM and CDR2 is ANQGSEA. This CDR3 comprises 15 residues. The CDR3 sequence is CSVLPGTGTWGEQYF. CDR3 DNA: TGCAGCGTTCTACCGGGTACGGGGACGTGGGGCGAGCAGTACTTC.

This clonotype was picked up many times. The J gene is TRBJ2-7, the V gene TRBV3-1; no definite D call. The germline V gene has CDR1 LGHDT and CDR2 YNNKEL (reference sequence). Trimming removed 4 bases at V and 7 bases at J, with 11 bases between. The CDR3 is made up of 12 amino acids. CDR3 loop: CASSPLGREQYF. The CDR3, as DNA: TGTGCCAGCAGCCCCCTAGGTCGGGAGCAGTACTTC.

This clonotype was recorded at least ten times. The chain couples TRBV28 to TRBJ2-7; D might be TRBD2 (6 bases). The CDR3 has 17 amino acids. V gave up 4 bases and J gave up 0 bases, with 19 bases separating them. Germline loops: CDR1 MDHEN, CDR2 SYDVKM. The chain's CDR3 is CASSSPPWEAPSYEQYF. In nucleotides, the CDR3 is TGTGCCAGCAGTTCCCCCCCCTGGGAGGCTCCCTCCTACGAGCAGTACTTC. Complete variable domain (other parts from reference TRBV28 and TRBJ2-7): DVKVTQSSRYLVKRTGEKVFLECVQDMDHENMFWYRQDPGLGLRLIYFSYDVKMKEKGDIPEGYSVSREKKERFSLILESASTNQTSMYLCASSSPPWEAPSYEQYFGPGTRLTVT.

This clonotype was recorded many times. The chain recombines TRBV7-9 with TRBJ2-5, with D uncertain. The length of the CDR3 is 14 residues. Trimming pared 1 base from V and 7 bases from J, leaving 13 bases between. CDR1 is SEHNR, CDR2 FQNEAQ, per germline (reference sequence). The CDR3: CASSLGYASGTQYF. DNA for the CDR3: TGTGCCAGCAGCTTAGGGTATGCCTCAGGGACCCAGTACTTC.

The CDR3 protein is CASGRTGDIYNEQFF. In DNA form, the CDR3 reads TGTGCCAGCGGACGGACAGGGGATATCTACAATGAGCAGTTCTTC. This chain links TRBV11-2 with TRBJ2-1; TRBD1 aligns across 9 bases. Germline lookup yields CDR1 SGHAT and CDR2 FQNNGV. V trimming: 8 bases; J trimming: 3 bases; junction bases outside the gene matches: 8. CDR3 length: 15 residues.

V usage is TRBV11-3 and J usage is TRBJ2-1, with 11 positions matching TRBD2. After removal of 5 bases from V and 6 bases from J, the junction contained 6 bases not matched to a gene. The V gene's germline CDR1 is SGHNT and CDR2 YENEEA. CDR3 length equals 15 residues. The CDR3 DNA reads as TGTGCCAGCAGCCCAACTAGCGGGAGTGTCAATGAGCAGTTCTTC. Translated: CASSPTSGSVNEQFF.

This clonotype was seen repeatedly, ten times or more. The chain carries TRBV27 and TRBJ2-7, with TRBD1 as a possible D gene (6 bases). The CDR3 is made up of 13 amino acids. Germline V lookup: CDR1 MNHEY, CDR2 SMNVEV (reference sequence). Trimming shortened V by 7 bases and J by 3 bases, and 13 bases separated the two germline ends. This chain's CDR3 is CASKPGHLYEQYF. CDR3 coding DNA: TGTGCCAGCAAACCGGGACACCTCTACGAGCAGTACTTC.

The gene calls are TRBV12-3 or TRBV12-4 and TRBJ2-5; 7 nucleotides align to TRBD2. The CDR3 has 16 residues. V trimming: 0 bases; J trimming: 4 bases; junction bases outside the gene matches: 8. The CDR3 coding sequence is TGTGCCAGCAGTTTAGCGGGGGGGGGGGTAGGAGAGACCCAGTACTTC. As protein: CASSLAGGGVGETQYF.

This clonotype appeared many times. The V and J genes are TRBV6-5 and TRBJ1-1, with D hard to call. This CDR3 contains 14 residues. Trimming stripped 0 bases from V and 1 base from J, with 6 bases between. Germline V CDR1 and CDR2: MNHEY, SVGAGI. The CDR3 nucleotides are TGTGCCAGCAGTTACTCGCCCTCGAACACTGAAGCTTTCTTT. Translating gives CASSYSPSNTEAFF.

Details on this clonotype: Just one base apart from a much larger clone, this may be a read error. This chain joins TRBV5-5 and TRBJ2-2; tentatively, D is TRBD1 (6 bases). V was clipped by 4 bases and J by 1 base, with 11 bases between them. CDR1 and CDR2 (germline): SGHKS, YYEKEE (reference sequence). CDR3 length: 15 residues. The CDR3 DNA follows: TGTGCCAGCAGCATAGTACAGGGGAACACCGGGGAGCTGTTTTTT. Its translation: CASSIVQGNTGELFF. Drawing the rest from reference TRBV5-5 and TRBJ2-2, the complete variable domain is DAGVTQSPTHLIKTRGQQVTLRCSPISGHKSVSWYQQVLGQGPQFIFQYYEKEERGRGNFPDRFSARQFPNYSSELNVNALLLGDSALYLCASSIVQGNTGELFFGEGSRLTVL.

This clonotype was seen repeatedly, ten times or more. This rearrangement joins TRBV12-3 or TRBV12-4 to TRBJ2-7; D gene uncertain. Trimming pared 6 bases from V and 0 bases from J, leaving 15 bases between. This CDR3 has 15 amino acids. Written as DNA, the CDR3 is TGTGCCAGCAGCCCAACCCGTCAGAGCTCCTACGAGCAGTACTTC. Residues: CASSPTRQSSYEQYF.